The next 5 T cell receptor beta chains were all read from a single sample in a study of T cell clonotyping in hematopoietic cell transplantation. Time point meaning: recipient sample about 28 days before transplant, after cytoreduction. Here immunoSEQ multiplex PCR was the method, and the copy in TCRdb shows in-frame clones only, minus some. The top ten hold under 7% of the sample, which has tens of thousands of clones, 70% to 90% seen once. The sequencing here drew on peripheral blood mononuclear cells, taken before stem cell transplant. The source of these receptors is a man aged 55 to 70 with biphenotypic leukemia. Some clones in this sample may be carry-over from other donors' samples.

The gene calls are TRBV5-6 and TRBJ2-1; 8 bases map to TRBD2. Germline trimming cut 4 bases from V and 7 bases from J; bases unmatched to any gene: 13. Germline CDR1 reads SGHDT; CDR2 reads YYEEEE. This CDR3 has 16 amino acids. In DNA form, the CDR3 reads TGTGCCAGCAGCCAACCCGGGACTAGAGGCCGTAATGAGCAGTTCTTC. Translation: CASSQPGTRGRNEQFF.

V and J are TRBV28 and TRBJ2-5; D is possibly TRBD1 (5 bases). V gave up 2 bases and J gave up 10 bases, with 14 bases separating them. This CDR3 has 13 amino acids. Germline CDR1 MDHEN, CDR2 SYDVKM. CDR3 coding DNA: TGTGCCAGCAGTTTAATGATTCAGGGATTCCAGTACTTC. Protein: CASSLMIQGFQYF.

The rearrangement uses TRBV28 and TRBJ2-2; the D gene is possibly TRBD2 (5 bases). Between the trimmed V and J ends, which lost 3 bases and 5 bases, there was a span of 10 bases. Germline CDR1 MDHEN, CDR2 SYDVKM. The CDR3 totals 14 residues. The CDR3 DNA sequence: TGTGCCAGCAGTTTCTCCGGGGAGACCGGGGAGCTGTTTTTT. Translating it yields CASSFSGETGELFF. Drawing the rest from reference TRBV28 and TRBJ2-2, the complete variable domain is DVKVTQSSRYLVKRTGEKVFLECVQDMDHENMFWYRQDPGLGLRLIYFSYDVKMKEKGDIPEGYSVSREKKERFSLILESASTNQTSMYLCASSFSGETGELFFGEGSRLTVL.

The chain uses TRBV25-1 and TRBJ1-2, with D perhaps matching TRBD1 (6 bases). Germline CDR1 is MGHDK and CDR2 is SYGVNS. This CDR3 spans 15 amino acids. Trimming shortened V by 0 bases and J by 2 bases, and 10 bases separated the two germline ends. The DNA of the CDR3 is TGTGCCAGCAGTGAATATGGGCAGGGGAACTATGGCTACACCTTC. Protein sequence: CASSEYGQGNYGYTF.

Only one count was recorded for this clone. The chain is built from TRBV4-1 and TRBJ1-5, with D maybe TRBD1 (5 bases). Trimming removed 4 bases from V and 0 bases from J, with 7 bases in between. CDR1 MGHRA and CDR2 YSYEKL come from the germline V gene. The CDR3 is made up of 14 amino acids. DNA for the CDR3: TGCGCCAGCAGCCCCAGGGATAGCAATCAGCCCCAGCATTTT. Its translation: CASSPRDSNQPQHF.